A single sample is the source of the 22 T cell receptor beta chains below, sequenced in a study of CD8 T cells in Susac syndrome. RNA totalling roughly 0.45 to 1 ug underwent reverse transcription with random hexamers. TCRdb re-called the immunoSEQ multiplex PCR reads through MiXCR, storing one row per CDR3 protein. The data hold about 140,000 distinct CDR3 sequences, with 95% observed a single time. The specimen was CD4+ T cells from PBMCs. These receptors originate from a human donor with Susac syndrome.

The chain employs TRBV12-3 or TRBV12-4 and TRBJ2-2; D unresolved. With 0 bases removed from V and 8 bases from J, the gap between germline ends came to 10 bases. The CDR3 totals 14 residues. The CDR3 spells CASSLAQPPGELFF. CDR3 coding DNA: TGTGCCAGCAGTTTAGCACAGCCTCCAGGGGAGCTGTTTTTT.

This sequence joins TRBV4-1 and TRBJ2-3, with D maybe TRBD1 (6 bases). Trimming stripped 2 bases from V and 3 bases from J, with 18 bases between. Germline-derived CDR1 and CDR2 are MGHRA and YSYEKL. The CDR3 covers 17 residues. As DNA, the CDR3 is TGCGCCAGCAGCCAACCGCAGGGGACCGTCTTTACAGATACGCAGTATTTT. Translation gives CASSQPQGTVFTDTQYF.

The V call is TRBV30, the J call TRBJ2-7; 9 bases map to TRBD2. Germline trimming cut 2 bases from V and 1 base from J; bases unmatched to any gene: 6. Per the germline V gene, CDR1 is GTSNPN and CDR2 is SVGIG (reference sequence). The CDR3 extends over 15 amino acids. The CDR3 region has the DNA TGTGCCTGGAGTATTAGCGGGAGCGGATCCTACGAGCAGTACTTC. Translation: CAWSISGSGSYEQYF. Based on the CDR3 plus reference TRBV30 and TRBJ2-7, the full variable domain is SQTIHQWPATLVQPVGSPLSLECTVEGTSNPNLYWYRQAAGRGLQLLFYSVGIGQISSEVPQNLSASRPQDRQFILSSKKLLLSDSGFYLCAWSISGSGSYEQYFGPGTRLTVT.

The table lists this clonotype with a count of one. The chain is built from TRBV19 and TRBJ2-1; 8 positions agree with TRBD2. V trimming: 6 bases; J trimming: 2 bases; junction bases outside the gene matches: 0. Germline CDR1 LNHDA, CDR2 SQIVND (reference sequence). The CDR3 has 13 residues. CDR3 in DNA: TGTGCCAGTAGCGGGAGGGCCTACAATGAGCAGTTCTTC. Its translation: CASSGRAYNEQFF.

This chain uses TRBV9 with TRBJ2-3; unclear D gene. This CDR3 has 13 amino acids. Trimming pared 1 base from V and 4 bases from J, leaving 7 bases between. Germline CDR1 reads SGDLS; CDR2 reads YYNGEE. For the CDR3, the DNA is TGTGCCAGCAGCGTATGGGTGTCAGATACGCAGTATTTT. Translated: CASSVWVSDTQYF.

The rearrangement joins TRBV2 to TRBJ1-2; 7 positions agree with TRBD1. V was clipped by 5 bases and J by 6 bases; unmatched bases: 6. Germline V CDR1 and CDR2: SNHLY, FYNNEI. This CDR3 has 13 residues. CDR3 coding DNA: TGTGCCAGCAGTTGGGACAGCCCAAATGGCTACACCTTC. Amino acid sequence: CASSWDSPNGYTF.

The J gene is TRBJ1-2, the V gene TRBV2; TRBD1 might be the D (5 bases). V gave up 4 bases and J gave up 5 bases, with 11 bases separating them. This CDR3 has 13 residues. CDR1 is SNHLY and CDR2 is FYNNEI in the germline V gene. The CDR3 protein is CASSGAGQYGYTF. For the CDR3, the DNA is TGTGCCAGCAGTGGGGCAGGGCAATATGGCTACACCTTC.

The V gene is TRBV18, the J gene TRBJ2-5; no reliable D call. The CDR3 length is 13 residues. Trimming took 4 bases from V and 2 from J, leaving 8 bases between them. Germline loops: CDR1 KGHSH, CDR2 LQKENI. The CDR3 reads CASSQTQQETQYF. The CDR3 region has the DNA TGTGCCAGCTCACAGACGCAGCAAGAGACCCAGTACTTC.

V is TRBV20-1 and J is TRBJ2-2; 7 bases are a match to TRBD2. The germline CDR1 and CDR2 sequences are DFQATT and SNEGSKA (reference sequence). Trimming at V came to 1 base and at J to 0 bases, leaving 5 bases not matched to a gene. The CDR3 runs 16 residues. In DNA, the CDR3 is TGCAGTGCTAGAGTACGTCTAGCGGCGAACACCGGGGAGCTGTTTTTT. It codes for CSARVRLAANTGELFF.

The chain combines TRBV29-1 with TRBJ2-3; tentatively, D is TRBD1 (6 bases). Germline loops: CDR1 SQVTM, CDR2 ANQGSEA. Trimming left V 3 bases short and J 2 bases short, with 9 bases between. This CDR3 region has 13 residues. The CDR3 DNA reads as TGCAGCGTTGAGGACAGACCCACAGATACGCAGTATTTT. It specifies CSVEDRPTDTQYF.

The V call is TRBV29-1, the J call TRBJ2-5; D perhaps matches TRBD2 (6 bases). The CDR3 consists of 15 residues. The germline V gene has CDR1 SQVTM and CDR2 ANQGSEA. Between the trimmed V and J ends, which lost 0 bases and 0 bases, there was a span of 11 bases. The CDR3 region has the DNA TGCAGCGTTGAAGACGGGGGTAACTACCAAGAGACCCAGTACTTC. Its translation is CSVEDGGNYQETQYF.

The rearrangement joins TRBV4-3 to TRBJ2-1, with TRBD2 matching over 9 bases. The V and J ends lost 4 bases and 6 bases, in that order; junction bases with no gene match: 7. Looked up from germline, CDR1 is LGHNA and CDR2 is YSLEER. The CDR3 has 15 amino acids. The CDR3 loop reads CASSRRVAGVNEQFF. In DNA, the CDR3 is TGCGCCAGCAGCCGCCGGGTAGCGGGAGTCAATGAGCAGTTCTTC.

The V call is TRBV3-1, the J call TRBJ1-1; 7 bases map to TRBD1. This CDR3 region has 15 residues. Germline V gives CDR1 LGHDT, CDR2 YNNKEL (reference sequence). V lost 1 base and J lost 0; bases outside the gene matches: 2. CDR3: CASSQGGQVNTEAFF. The DNA for the CDR3 is TGTGCCAGCAGCCAAGGTGGACAGGTGAACACTGAAGCTTTCTTT.

J is TRBJ2-7 and V is TRBV13, with D perhaps TRBD1 (6 bases). Deletions cut 5 bases from V and 4 bases from J, with 18 bases between. This CDR3 spans 15 amino acids. CDR1 is PRHDT and CDR2 is FYEKMQ in the germline V gene (reference sequence). CDR3 sequence reads: CASSLDRVLPYEQYF. The CDR3 coding sequence is TGTGCCAGCAGCCTGGACAGAGTGCTTCCGTACGAGCAGTACTTC.

The chain recombines TRBV28 with TRBJ1-1; D unresolved. The V gene lost 5 bases and the J gene lost 3 bases, with 16 bases spanning the gap. The germline CDR1 and CDR2 sequences are MDHEN and SYDVKM. The CDR3 consists of 15 residues. The CDR3 DNA reads as TGTGCCAGCAGTCCAGGCTCCCACGCGGACACTGAAGCTTTCTTT. The encoded protein is CASSPGSHADTEAFF. Using reference TRBV28 and TRBJ1-1 for the parts outside the CDR3, the full variable domain is DVKVTQSSRYLVKRTGEKVFLECVQDMDHENMFWYRQDPGLGLRLIYFSYDVKMKEKGDIPEGYSVSREKKERFSLILESASTNQTSMYLCASSPGSHADTEAFFGQGTRLTVV.

The V gene is TRBV30, the J gene TRBJ1-3; D not resolved. The ends were cut back, 3 bases at V and 0 bases at J, with 9 bases in the middle. CDR1 is GTSNPN and CDR2 is SVGIG in the germline V gene (reference sequence). This CDR3 region has 14 residues. CDR3 sequence (DNA): TGTGCCTGGAGCGGCCGGATCTCTGGAAACACCATATATTTT. It encodes CAWSGRISGNTIYF.

This clonotype was seen only a few times. The chain uses TRBV7-9 and TRBJ2-3; 9 bases agree with TRBD2. V lost 5 bases and J lost 1; bases outside the gene matches: 7. Per the germline V gene, CDR1 is SEHNR and CDR2 is FQNEAQ (reference sequence). This CDR3 is 16 amino acids long. This CDR3 reads CASSRGLAGGTDTQYF. The CDR3 DNA is TGTGCCAGCAGCCGTGGATTAGCGGGGGGCACAGATACGCAGTATTTT.

This clonotype appeared once. The J gene is TRBJ2-7, the V gene TRBV20-1, with a weak D call TRBD2 (6 bases). Germline CDR1 and CDR2: DFQATT and SNEGSKA (reference sequence). V was trimmed by 6 bases and J by 0 bases, leaving 21 bases between them. The CDR3 totals 16 residues. CDR3: CSATPGANYFSYEQYF. The DNA for the CDR3 is TGCAGTGCGACCCCGGGAGCTAATTATTTCTCCTACGAGCAGTACTTC.

This clonotype has a single count. The chain carries TRBV4-3 and TRBJ2-7; 9 bases match TRBD2. V gave up 3 bases and J gave up 0 bases; unmatched junction bases: 12. Germline CDR1 LGHNA, CDR2 YSLEER. There are 18 residues in the CDR3. CDR3 in amino acids: CASSQLAGHPDSSYEQYF. CDR3 nucleotide sequence: TGCGCCAGCAGCCAGCTAGCGGGACATCCGGATAGCTCCTACGAGCAGTACTTC.

V is TRBV18 and J is TRBJ2-1; TRBD1 is a possible D gene (6 bases). V was cut by 6 bases and J by 6 bases, with 18 bases left in between. The germline V gene has CDR1 KGHSH and CDR2 LQKENI. The CDR3 contains 15 residues. The CDR3 nucleotides read TGTGCCAGCTCTAGGGTAACAGGGAGTCGCAATGAGCAGTTCTTC. It translates to CASSRVTGSRNEQFF.

This chain joins TRBV14 and TRBJ1-6, with 8 positions matching TRBD1. V trimming: 4 bases; J trimming: 10 bases; junction bases outside the gene matches: 12. Per the germline V gene, CDR1 is SGHDN and CDR2 is FVKESK. The CDR3 contains 16 residues. CDR3 bases: TGTGCCAGCAGCCCGGGACAGGAGTCCATTGGGTCACCCCTCCACTTT. It codes for CASSPGQESIGSPLHF.

The chain uses TRBV5-4 and TRBJ1-6, with TRBD1 identical over 9 bases. CDR3 length equals 15 residues. Germline V CDR1 and CDR2: SGHNT, YYREEE (reference sequence). J was trimmed by 6 bases and V by 3 bases; bases with no gene match: 4. The CDR3 DNA follows: TGTGCCAGCAGCTCAGGGACAGGGTTTAATTCACCCCTCCACTTT. Protein: CASSSGTGFNSPLHF.